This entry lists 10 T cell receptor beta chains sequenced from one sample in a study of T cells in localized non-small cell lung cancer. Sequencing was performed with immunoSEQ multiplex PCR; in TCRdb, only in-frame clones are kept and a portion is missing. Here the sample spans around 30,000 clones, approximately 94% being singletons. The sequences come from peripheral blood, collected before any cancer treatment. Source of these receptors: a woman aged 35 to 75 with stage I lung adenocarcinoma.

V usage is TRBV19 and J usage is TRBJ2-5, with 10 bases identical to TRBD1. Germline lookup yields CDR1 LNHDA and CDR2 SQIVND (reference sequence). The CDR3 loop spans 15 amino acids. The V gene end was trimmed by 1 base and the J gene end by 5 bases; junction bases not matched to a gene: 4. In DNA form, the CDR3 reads TGTGCCAGTAGTATAGGAGGACAGGGGGTTGAGACCCAGTACTTC. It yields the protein CASSIGGQGVETQYF.

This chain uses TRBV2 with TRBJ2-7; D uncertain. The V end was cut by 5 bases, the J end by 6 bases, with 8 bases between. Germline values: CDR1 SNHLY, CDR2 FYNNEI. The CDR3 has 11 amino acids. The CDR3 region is CASSRVGEQYF. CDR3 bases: TGTGCCAGCAGTCGGGTGGGCGAGCAGTACTTC.

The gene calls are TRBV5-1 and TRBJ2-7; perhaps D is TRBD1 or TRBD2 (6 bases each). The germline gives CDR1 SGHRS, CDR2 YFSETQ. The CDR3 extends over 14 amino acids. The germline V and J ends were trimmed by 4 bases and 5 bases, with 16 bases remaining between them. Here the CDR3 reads CASSVGGGSDEQYF. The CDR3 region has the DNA TGCGCCAGCAGCGTAGGAGGGGGGAGCGACGAGCAGTACTTC.

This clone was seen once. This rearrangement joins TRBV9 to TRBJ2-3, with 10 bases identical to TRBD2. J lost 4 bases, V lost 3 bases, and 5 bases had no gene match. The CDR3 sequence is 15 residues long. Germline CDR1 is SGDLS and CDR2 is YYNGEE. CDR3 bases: TGTGCCAGCAGCGGCCCCAGCGGGGGGGCAGATACGCAGTATTTT. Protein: CASSGPSGGADTQYF. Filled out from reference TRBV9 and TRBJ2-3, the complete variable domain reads DSGVTQTPKHLITATGQRVTLRCSPRSGDLSVYWYQQSLDQGLQFLIQYYNGEERAKGNILERFSAQQFPDLHSELNLSSLELGDSALYFCASSGPSGGADTQYFGPGTRLTVL.

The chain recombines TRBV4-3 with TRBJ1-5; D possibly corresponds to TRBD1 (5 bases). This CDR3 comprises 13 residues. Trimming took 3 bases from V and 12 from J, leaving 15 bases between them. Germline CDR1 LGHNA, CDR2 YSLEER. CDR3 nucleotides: TGCGCCAGCAGCCAGAGTGTGGGGGGGTACCAGCATTTT. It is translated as CASSQSVGGYQHF.

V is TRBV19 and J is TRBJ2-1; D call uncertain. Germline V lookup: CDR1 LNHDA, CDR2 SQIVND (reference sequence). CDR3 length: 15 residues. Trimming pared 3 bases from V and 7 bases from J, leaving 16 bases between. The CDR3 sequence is CASSIVVLKANEQFF. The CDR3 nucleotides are TGTGCCAGTAGTATTGTAGTTCTTAAGGCGAATGAGCAGTTCTTC.

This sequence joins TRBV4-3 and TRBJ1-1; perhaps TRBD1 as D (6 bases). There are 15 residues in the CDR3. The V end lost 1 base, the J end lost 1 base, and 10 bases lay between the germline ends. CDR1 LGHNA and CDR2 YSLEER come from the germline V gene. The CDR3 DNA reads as TGCGCCAGCAGCCAAGCGGGACAAAAGAACACTGAAGCTTTCTTT. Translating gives CASSQAGQKNTEAFF.

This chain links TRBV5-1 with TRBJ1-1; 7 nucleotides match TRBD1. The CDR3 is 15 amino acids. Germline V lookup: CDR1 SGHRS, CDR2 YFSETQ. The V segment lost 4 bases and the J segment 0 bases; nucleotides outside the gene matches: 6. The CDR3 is CASSVVQGVNTEAFF. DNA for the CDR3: TGCGCCAGCAGCGTCGTCCAGGGGGTGAACACTGAAGCTTTCTTT.

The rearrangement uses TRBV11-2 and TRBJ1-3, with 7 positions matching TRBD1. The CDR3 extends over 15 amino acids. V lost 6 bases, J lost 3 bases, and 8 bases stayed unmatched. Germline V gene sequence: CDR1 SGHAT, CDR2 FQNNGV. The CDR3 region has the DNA TGTGCCAGCAGTTCACACAGGGGTGGTGGAAACACCATATATTTT. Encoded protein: CASSSHRGGGNTIYF.

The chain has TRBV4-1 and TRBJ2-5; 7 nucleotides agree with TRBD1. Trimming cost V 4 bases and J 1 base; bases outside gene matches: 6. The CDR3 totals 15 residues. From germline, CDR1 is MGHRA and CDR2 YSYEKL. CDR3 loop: CASSLYRDSQETQYF. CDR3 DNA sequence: TGCGCCAGCAGCCTATATCGGGACAGCCAAGAGACCCAGTACTTC.